A single sample is the source of the 24 T cell receptor beta chains below, sequenced in a study of beta chain features in type 1 diabetes. These receptors' targets are unknown. Expressed TCRB transcripts got sequenced, as all isolated RNA was reverse transcribed. Only in-frame clones appear in the TCRdb table, and some are missing; sequencing was by immunoSEQ multiplex PCR. The sample lists fewer than 350,000 clones; approximately 16% were seen once. Study conclusions and caveats: In all four CD4+ subsets, TCRB CDR3 length was significantly, moderately reduced in type 1 diabetes.

Sequenced sample: naive CD4+ T cells from blood. These receptors were taken from a young man with type 1 diabetes.

The chain couples TRBV30 to TRBJ2-7, with a tentative D call TRBD2 (6 bases). Germline lookup yields CDR1 GTSNPN and CDR2 SVGIG (reference sequence). The CDR3 contains 13 residues. V gave up 0 bases and J gave up 4 bases, with 10 bases separating them. CDR3 bases: TGTGCCTGGAGTGTGCGGGGACCTTACGAGCAGTACTTC. Residues: CAWSVRGPYEQYF.

The chain has TRBV19 and TRBJ1-5; no clear D. Germline loops: CDR1 LNHDA, CDR2 SQIVND (reference sequence). The CDR3 sequence is 13 residues long. V was clipped by 5 bases and J by 6 bases, with 11 bases between them. The CDR3 nucleotides read TGTGCCAGTAGTTTCTCCATCGGTCAGCCCCAGCATTTT. As protein: CASSFSIGQPQHF.

The CDR3 sequence is CAWRGRGGAYGYTF. The CDR3 DNA is TGTGCCTGGAGGGGCAGGGGTGGAGCGTATGGCTACACCTTC. This chain joins TRBV30 and TRBJ1-2; TRBD1 is a possible D gene (6 bases). Trimming pared 3 bases from V and 5 bases from J, leaving 16 bases between. The CDR3 consists of 14 residues. Germline V gives CDR1 GTSNPN, CDR2 SVGIG (reference sequence).

The gene calls are TRBV5-4 and TRBJ2-7, with D possibly TRBD1 on 5 matching bases. This CDR3 region has 12 residues. Germline assignment: CDR1 SGHNT and CDR2 YYREEE (reference sequence). The V end lost 2 bases, the J end lost 4 bases, and 7 bases lay between the germline ends. The CDR3 DNA reads TGTGCCAGCAGCTTACAGGAGTACGAGCAGTACTTC. It yields the protein CASSLQEYEQYF.

The gene calls are TRBV5-6 and TRBJ1-1, with a tentative D call TRBD1 (5 bases). Germline V lookup: CDR1 SGHDT, CDR2 YYEEEE. The V end was cut by 4 bases, the J end by 5 bases, with 21 bases between. The CDR3 spans 16 residues. CDR3 residues: CASSLRFLGRGTEAFF. The CDR3 region has the DNA TGTGCCAGCAGCCTCCGGTTCTTGGGGCGGGGGACTGAAGCTTTCTTT.

The chain combines TRBV29-1 with TRBJ1-5, with D uncertain. Trimming pared 6 bases from V and 0 bases from J, leaving 9 bases between. The germline V gene encodes CDR1 SQVTM and CDR2 ANQGSEA. The CDR3 contains 13 residues. CDR3 bases: TGCAGCGTCGCAGGCGATAGCAATCAGCCCCAGCATTTT. It yields the protein CSVAGDSNQPQHF.

This clone has just a few counts. This chain connects TRBV5-4 to TRBJ2-5; the D gene is possibly TRBD1 (5 bases). The V and J ends lost 0 bases and 2 bases respectively, with 11 bases between them. CDR1 and CDR2 (germline): SGHNT, YYREEE (reference sequence). The CDR3 totals 15 residues. The CDR3: CASSLVSRGQETQYF. CDR3 bases: TGTGCCAGCAGCTTGGTTTCTAGGGGACAAGAGACCCAGTACTTC.

This clone has just a few counts. The CDR3: CASQAGNNEQFF. CDR3 sequence (DNA): TGTGCCAGTCAAGCGGGTAACAATGAGCAGTTCTTC. The chain is built from TRBV5-4 and TRBJ2-1; D may be TRBD2 (6 bases). With 8 bases removed from V and 5 bases from J, the gap between germline ends came to 11 bases. The CDR3 covers 12 residues. Germline V gene lookup returns CDR1 SGHNT and CDR2 YYREEE (reference sequence).

This chain connects TRBV4-1 to TRBJ1-5; 8 nucleotides match TRBD1. This CDR3 contains 16 residues. Germline values: CDR1 MGHRA, CDR2 YSYEKL. V lost 3 bases, J lost 8 bases, and 12 bases stayed unmatched. The CDR3 DNA is TGCGCCAGCAGCCAGTATTTTACGGACAGGGTTAAGCCCCAGCATTTT. Its protein product is CASSQYFTDRVKPQHF.

This clone was detected a few times. The chain joins TRBV14 to TRBJ1-1; no clear D gene. The CDR3 covers 15 residues. The V gene lost 1 base and the J gene lost 1 base, with 10 bases spanning the gap. Germline V lookup: CDR1 SGHDN, CDR2 FVKESK. The CDR3 protein is CASSQVRGTNTEAFF. DNA of the CDR3: TGTGCCAGCAGCCAAGTACGGGGTACGAACACTGAAGCTTTCTTT. Drawing the rest from reference TRBV14 and TRBJ1-1, the complete variable domain is EAGVTQFPSHSVIEKGQTVTLRCDPISGHDNLYWYRRVMGKEIKFLLHFVKESKQDESGMPNNRFLAERTGGTYSTLKVQPAELEDSGVYFCASSQVRGTNTEAFFGQGTRLTVV.

This clone was seen only a few times. The chain carries TRBV28 and TRBJ2-1, with 9 bases fitting TRBD1. Unmatched junction bases numbered 12, after V lost 5 bases and J lost 10 bases. Germline V gene data show CDR1 as MDHEN and CDR2 as SYDVKM. The length of the CDR3 is 15 residues. CDR3 nucleotides: TGTGCCAGCAGTGCCTGGGACAGGGCCCTCGGCGAGCAGTTCTTC. It is translated as CASSAWDRALGEQFF.

The table lists this clone with a few counts. This chain uses TRBV18 with TRBJ2-7; the D gene is possibly TRBD1 (5 bases). The V end was cut by 5 bases, the J end by 2 bases, with 10 bases between. The CDR3 extends over 13 amino acids. Germline CDR1 reads KGHSH; CDR2 reads LQKENI. DNA for the CDR3: TGTGCCAGCTCAGAGACAGACCCCTACGAGCAGTACTTC. Protein: CASSETDPYEQYF.

The chain uses TRBV19 and TRBJ2-7; 7 bases are a match to TRBD1. The ends lost 8 bases at V and 2 bases at J; junction bases unmatched: 9. CDR1 is LNHDA, CDR2 SQIVND, per germline (reference sequence). CDR3 length equals 14 residues. This CDR3 is CASGETGFTYEQYF. The CDR3 coding sequence is TGTGCCAGTGGTGAGACAGGGTTTACCTACGAGCAGTACTTC.

This chain connects TRBV6-6 to TRBJ2-1, with TRBD2 matching over 12 bases. The germline CDR1 and CDR2 sequences are MNHNY and SVGAGI (reference sequence). The V segment lost 6 bases and the J segment 6 bases; nucleotides outside the gene matches: 9. The CDR3 is 16 amino acids. The DNA of the CDR3 is TGTGCCAGCAGGATGAGTCGACTAGCGGGGGCCAATGAGCAGTTCTTC. Translating gives CASRMSRLAGANEQFF.

This clone has just a few counts. The chain recombines TRBV28 with TRBJ1-6; D is uncertain. The CDR3 extends over 15 amino acids. Germline V gives CDR1 MDHEN, CDR2 SYDVKM. V shed 4 bases and J shed 3 bases, with 10 bases lying between them. CDR3 amino acids: CASSSTGNYNSPLHF. In DNA, the CDR3 is TGTGCCAGCAGTTCCACGGGAAACTATAATTCACCCCTCCACTTT.

This sequence joins TRBV11-2 and TRBJ2-6; perhaps TRBD2 as D (5 bases). Looked up from germline, CDR1 is SGHAT and CDR2 is FQNNGV. The CDR3 length is 18 residues. The V and J ends lost 4 bases and 1 base respectively, with 17 bases between them. The CDR3 region is CASSYVGVLGSGANVLTF. Written as DNA, the CDR3 is TGTGCCAGCAGCTACGTCGGGGTCTTGGGTTCTGGGGCCAACGTCCTGACTTTC.

This chain joins TRBV10-3 and TRBJ1-1; TRBD1 matches 7 bases. The CDR3 has 11 amino acids. J gave up 10 bases and V 3 bases, and 2 bases lay outside the gene matches. Germline values: CDR1 ENHRY, CDR2 SYGVKD. In nucleotides, the CDR3 is TGTGCCATCAGTGAACAGGGGCGAGCTTTCTTT. This translates into CAISEQGRAFF.

The chain joins TRBV30 to TRBJ2-7; 9 positions agree with TRBD1. The ends lost 3 bases at V and 5 bases at J; junction bases unmatched: 11. The CDR3 runs 15 residues. The germline V gene has CDR1 GTSNPN and CDR2 SVGIG (reference sequence). The DNA for the CDR3 is TGTGCCTGGAGCCCAGCCGGGACAGGGAATCACGAGCAGTACTTC. Translation gives CAWSPAGTGNHEQYF.

This clone showed up just once. J is TRBJ2-3 and V is TRBV7-6; D is possibly TRBD2 (6 bases). The length of the CDR3 is 14 residues. Germline values: CDR1 SGHVS, CDR2 FNYEAQ. The V end was cut by 6 bases, the J end by 7 bases, with 17 bases between. Here the CDR3 DNA reads TGTGCCAGCAGTGGGACTTCGCCAGCTAATACGCAGTATTTT. Translation: CASSGTSPANTQYF.

This clone was seen a handful of times. V gene TRBV19 combines with J gene TRBJ2-1, with TRBD1 matching 8 bases. Germline-derived CDR1 and CDR2 are LNHDA and SQIVND (reference sequence). J was trimmed by 9 bases and V by 9 bases; bases with no gene match: 10. This CDR3 comprises 13 residues. The CDR3 sequence is CASLGQGASEQFF. CDR3 nucleotides: TGTGCCAGCCTTGGCCAGGGGGCGAGTGAGCAGTTCTTC.

V gene TRBV30 combines with J gene TRBJ2-3; D gene unclear. This CDR3 contains 11 residues. Germline assignment: CDR1 GTSNPN and CDR2 SVGIG (reference sequence). V gave up 1 base and J gave up 8 bases, with 7 bases separating them. Here the CDR3 DNA reads TGTGCCTGGAGTGCCCCGGGTACGCAGTATTTT. As protein: CAWSAPGTQYF.

This clone was observed a few times. CDR3 in DNA: TGTGCCAGCAGCAAACAAAGAGCAGGCTGCAACAATGAGCAGTTCTTC. Protein sequence: CASSKQRAGCNNEQFF. The genes are TRBV21-1 and TRBJ2-1; the tabulated D call, TRBD1, remains unverified against the DNA. TRBV21-1 is tagged as a pseudogene. This CDR3 is built from 16 residues.

The V call is TRBV7-9, the J call TRBJ2-5, with 7 bases matching TRBD2. From germline, CDR1 is SEHNR and CDR2 FQNEAQ (reference sequence). The CDR3 sequence is 15 residues long. V was pared by 5 bases and J by 5 bases, with 11 bases of the junction left unmatched. The CDR3: CASSARGGDAETQYF. The CDR3 DNA reads TGTGCCAGCAGCGCTAGGGGAGGGGATGCGGAGACCCAGTACTTC.

This clone was counted only a few times. The genes are TRBV7-2 and TRBJ2-4, with 10 bases lining up with TRBD1. Trimming removed 3 bases from V and 6 bases from J; junction bases left unmatched: 2. This CDR3 contains 14 residues. Germline V lookup: CDR1 SGHTA, CDR2 FQGNSA. The CDR3 coding sequence is TGTGCCAGCAGCTTTGGACAGGGGGGAAACATTCAGTACTTC. This codes for CASSFGQGGNIQYF.